Listed here are 7 T cell receptor beta chains from one sample, sequenced in a study of cytomegalovirus exposure and HLA in healthy donors. The method was immunoSEQ multiplex PCR; TCRdb's version includes in-frame clones alone and lacks a portion of them. The table shows some 330,000 clones, with 75% to 90% occurring only once. Material: PBMCs. The receptors come from a woman aged 18-29 years in good health and CMV-seronegative.

The rearrangement joins TRBV28 to TRBJ2-1; 10 nucleotides align to TRBD2. The ends lost 3 bases at V and 8 bases at J; junction bases unmatched: 10. The germline V gene encodes CDR1 MDHEN and CDR2 SYDVKM. The CDR3 is 16 amino acids. As DNA, the CDR3 is TGTGCCAGCAGTTTGATAGGGGCTAGCGGGAGTGATGAGCAGTTCTTC. Its translation: CASSLIGASGSDEQFF.

This sequence joins TRBV6-6 and TRBJ2-2; maybe TRBD2 (6 bases). This CDR3 comprises 15 residues. V gave up 5 bases and J gave up 6 bases, with 16 bases separating them. Germline values: CDR1 MNHNY, CDR2 SVGAGI (reference sequence). The CDR3 is CASSATSPSPGELFF. In DNA, the CDR3 is TGTGCCAGCAGTGCAACTAGCCCCTCCCCCGGGGAGCTGTTTTTT.

The gene calls are TRBV5-1 and TRBJ2-5; possibly TRBD2 for D (6 bases). V lost 1 base and J 5 bases, leaving 15 bases between the germline ends. This CDR3 spans 15 amino acids. Germline V gene lookup returns CDR1 SGHRS and CDR2 YFSETQ. CDR3 nucleotide sequence: TGCGCCAGCAGCTTGTATACGGGAGTAGGGGAGACCCAGTACTTC. Encoded protein: CASSLYTGVGETQYF.

This rearrangement joins TRBV9 to TRBJ2-7; D is uncertain. The CDR3 contains 15 residues. Trimming took off 0 bases at V and 1 base at J, with 11 bases between the two ends. Germline V lookup: CDR1 SGDLS, CDR2 YYNGEE. The CDR3 reads CASSVGNPVSYEQYF. The CDR3 coding sequence is TGTGCCAGCAGCGTAGGAAACCCAGTATCCTACGAGCAGTACTTC. Filled out from reference TRBV9 and TRBJ2-7, the complete variable domain reads DSGVTQTPKHLITATGQRVTLRCSPRSGDLSVYWYQQSLDQGLQFLIQYYNGEERAKGNILERFSAQQFPDLHSELNLSSLELGDSALYFCASSVGNPVSYEQYFGPGTRLTVT.

This chain joins TRBV18 and TRBJ1-1; 7 bases fit TRBD1. V shed 2 bases and J 7 bases; nucleotides not matched to a gene: 4. The germline CDR1 and CDR2 sequences are KGHSH and LQKENI. The CDR3 is made up of 13 amino acids. CDR3 amino acids: CASSPSGGGEAFF. As DNA, the CDR3 is TGTGCCAGCTCACCATCAGGGGGTGGTGAAGCTTTCTTT.

V is TRBV7-2 and J is TRBJ2-7, with 8 positions matching TRBD1. After removal of 4 bases from V and 5 bases from J, the junction contained 7 bases not matched to a gene. Germline CDR1 and CDR2: SGHTA and FQGNSA. The CDR3 covers 14 residues. The CDR3 region has the DNA TGTGCCAGCAGCTGGACTCAGGGGGCCCACGAGCAGTACTTC. It encodes CASSWTQGAHEQYF.

The chain links TRBV27 to TRBJ1-1, with TRBD1 matching over 7 bases. This CDR3 is built from 13 residues. CDR1 and CDR2 (germline): MNHEY, SMNVEV (reference sequence). The V gene end was trimmed by 3 bases and the J gene end by 6 bases; junction bases not matched to a gene: 4. The CDR3 is CASSFRQGSEAFF. In nucleotides, the CDR3 is TGTGCCAGCAGTTTCAGACAGGGCTCTGAAGCTTTCTTT.